This TCR beta chain was sequenced in a study of response to subunit inactivated influenza vaccine (dated by TCRdb to about 2018). For the study in its entirety: Deep quantitative profiling of the T cell receptor repertoire was used in the study to follow responses to a trivalent subunit inactivated influenza vaccine. Study-wide conclusions, independent of this receptor: It was suggested by the authors that each seasonal influenza vaccination may recruit only a limited number of new T cells.

As to this clonotype: No cognate antigen has been identified for it. No much larger clonotype is one base removed from it; base qualities were not supplied.

Its CDR3 holds 16 amino acids, cysteine through phenylalanine. The sequence is cut down to CDR3 DNA, 48 bases in frame from base 1. At the junction V is shortened by 0 bases and J by 3 bases; bases outside the gene matches: 6. From the germline V gene (reference sequence), CDR1 is DFQATT and CDR2 is SNEGSKA. The library was prepared using RT-PCR. Sequencing used an Illumina HiSeq 2500. TCRdb reran the public reads through fastp at Q25 and MiXCR, keeping productive beta chains. One record per CDR3 amino acid sequence lists the most common genes and DNA. The sample has 530,000 or so distinct CDR3 sequences on record, 10% to 15% of them singletons. The ten largest clones represent 9.5% to 13% of the sample.

The sequencing used PBMCs from blood, collected on the day of vaccination. This TCR was recovered from a man aged 45-60 years who received an inactivated influenza vaccine. Donor details come from another sample of the same person, matched by shared clones. Recombination joined TRBV20-1 with TRBJ1-5; 9 bases in the junction line up with TRBD1. The CDR3 corresponds to CSARDLRTGANQPQHF. The nucleotide sequence is TGCAGTGCTAGAGATTTAAGGACAGGGGCCAATCAGCCCCAGCATTTT.